This is a list of T cell receptor beta chains from one sample in a study of CD8+ T cells in alopecia areata. Some clones are missing from TCRdb's copy, which holds only in-frame ones; the method was immunoSEQ multiplex PCR. This sample carries some 100,000 clones, just under 60% of them seen once, and the ten largest clones take roughly 15%. This specimen was CD8+ T cells sorted from blood, taken at approximately week 55, from a patient treated with tofacitinib. The receptors were gathered from a human donor with alopecia areata. CDR3s include the opening cysteine and the closing phenylalanine or tryptophan. Each record gives: J gene, clone size, D gene, V gene, CDR3 DNA, CDR3 protein. D genes are given only for firm matches. Size values are once, few and many counts, or a class for expanded clones, and some rows have none.

>TRBJ2-2|.|.|TRBV7-9
TGTGCCAGCAGCTTCCGGGGCGGAGGGAGAACCGGGGAGCTGTTTTTT
CASSFRGGGRTGELFF
>TRBJ1-1|.|.|TRBV5-1
TGCGCCACCCAACCTGGGGTAGGGGACAAAGCTTTCTTT
CATQPGVGDKAFF
>TRBJ2-3|.|.|TRBV5-6
TGTGCCAGCAGCCGGGCCTTAAACACAGATACGCAGTATTTT
CASSRALNTDTQYF
>TRBJ2-5|.|TRBD2|TRBV6-5
TGTGCCAGCAGCCGGGAGGGGCCAGAAGAGACCCAGTACTTC
CASSREGPEETQYF
>TRBJ2-2|.|.|TRBV29-1
TGCAGCGCCTGGGGAGCCCCCGGGGAGCTGTTTTTT
CSAWGAPGELFF
>TRBJ1-5|.|.|TRBV19
TGTGCCAGTAGTCCGAACAGGAATAATCAGCCCCAGCATTTT
CASSPNRNNQPQHF
>TRBJ2-2|.|TRBD1|TRBV6-1
TGTGCCAGCAGGGCCGGGACAGGGGCCTCCGGGGAGCTGTTTTTT
CASRAGTGASGELFF
>TRBJ2-2|few|.|TRBV9
TGTGCCAGCAGCGAGCGGAGAGAAAACACCGGGGAGCTGTTTTTT
CASSERRENTGELFF
>TRBJ2-7|few|TRBD2|TRBV2
TGTGCCAGCAGTGAAGCATTGGCTAGCGGAACCTACGAGCAGTACTTC
CASSEALASGTYEQYF
>TRBJ1-2|.|.|TRBV13
TGTGCCAGCAGTGAGTATGCGGCTAACTATGGCTACACCTTC
CASSEYAANYGYTF
>TRBJ1-3|.|.|TRBV14
TGTGCCAGCAGCCAAGTACTAGATCCGGGGGCCTCCCTCGTATATTTT
CASSQVLDPGASLVYF
>TRBJ2-7|.|.|TRBV13
TGTGCCAGCACCACCGGGGGCAACGAGCAGTACTTC
CASTTGGNEQYF
>TRBJ1-5|few|.|TRBV6-5
TGTGCCAGCAGTTACTCGACAGGTAATCAGCCCCAGCATTTT
CASSYSTGNQPQHF
>TRBJ2-7|.|.|TRBV7-9
TGTGCCAGCAGCCACCCCCGTGGGGGATTCTACGAGCAGTACTTC
CASSHPRGGFYEQYF
>TRBJ2-2|.|TRBD2|TRBV7-2
TGTGCCAGCAGCTTACTGACTAGCGTCTACACCGGGGAGCTGTTTTTT
CASSLLTSVYTGELFF
>TRBJ1-1|once|.|TRBV7-9
TGTGCCAGCAGCACACGACAGGTTATGGACACTGAAGCTTTCTTT
CASSTRQVMDTEAFF
>TRBJ1-2|few|.|TRBV13
TGTGCCAGCAGCTTAGGTGAACAATCATATGGCTACACCTTC
CASSLGEQSYGYTF
>TRBJ1-5|.|TRBD1|TRBV6-4
TGTGCCAGCAGCGAAACAGGGGGCTGGAATCAGCCCCAGCATTTT
CASSETGGWNQPQHF
>TRBJ2-2|.|TRBD2|TRBV10-3
TGTGCCATCAGTGAAGGAGTTCCAGGGGGAGGGCTAGCGGGGTCGGCCGGGGAGCTGTTTTTT
CAISEGVPGGGLAGSAGELFF
>TRBJ2-5|.|.|TRBV2
TGTGCCAGCAGCCCGCTAGGGGACCAAGAGACCCAGTACTTC
CASSPLGDQETQYF
>TRBJ2-7|.|TRBD1|TRBV15
TGTGCCACCAGCAGAGGACAGGGGGAAAACGAGCAGTACTTC
CATSRGQGENEQYF
>TRBJ1-4|many|TRBD1|TRBV7-9
TGTGCCAGCAGACCTAAACCGGGACAGGGGTCTGCAACTAATGAAAAACTGTTTTTT
CASRPKPGQGSATNEKLFF
>TRBJ2-1|once|TRBD1|TRBV2
TGTGCCAGCGGGACAGTCGATGAGCAGTTCTTC
CASGTVDEQFF
>TRBJ1-2|.|.|TRBV30
TGTGCCTGGAGTGGTCCGCAGGGTAACGACTATGGCTACACCTTC
CAWSGPQGNDYGYTF
>TRBJ2-2|.|.|TRBV9
TGTGCCAGCAGCGTAGGGGGTGACAGGACCGGGGAGCTGTTTTTT
CASSVGGDRTGELFF
>TRBJ2-5|.|TRBD2|TRBV6-5
TGTGCCAGCACCCGTAGCGGGGAAGAGACCCAGTACTTC
CASTRSGEETQYF
>TRBJ1-5|.|.|TRBV4-1
TGCGCCAGCAGCCGGATATCAGGGAATCAGCCCCAGCATTTT
CASSRISGNQPQHF
>TRBJ2-2|.|TRBD1|TRBV30
TGTGCCTGGAGCCCCCCGGACAGGGGCGACGGGGAGCTGTTTTTT
CAWSPPDRGDGELFF
>TRBJ1-5|.|.|TRBV11-2
TGTGCCAGCAGCTCTTCGGGGCGCCAGCCCCAGCATTTT
CASSSSGRQPQHF
>TRBJ1-2|.|.|TRBV29-1
TGCAGCGTTGGGTCAGCGAGGAACTATGGCTACACCTTC
CSVGSARNYGYTF
>TRBJ1-1|.|TRBD1|TRBV5-6
TGTGCCAGCAGCCCCCCGGGACAGGGGTTCATGAACACTGAAGCTTTCTTT
CASSPPGQGFMNTEAFF
>TRBJ2-6|.|TRBD2|TRBV15
TGTGCCACCAGCAGAGATGCCGGGAGGGGGACACACTCTGGGGCCAACGTCCTGACTTTC
CATSRDAGRGTHSGANVLTF
>TRBJ1-1|.|.|TRBV6-6
TGTGCCAGATGTCCAGCGAACACTGAAGCTTTCTTT
CARCPANTEAFF